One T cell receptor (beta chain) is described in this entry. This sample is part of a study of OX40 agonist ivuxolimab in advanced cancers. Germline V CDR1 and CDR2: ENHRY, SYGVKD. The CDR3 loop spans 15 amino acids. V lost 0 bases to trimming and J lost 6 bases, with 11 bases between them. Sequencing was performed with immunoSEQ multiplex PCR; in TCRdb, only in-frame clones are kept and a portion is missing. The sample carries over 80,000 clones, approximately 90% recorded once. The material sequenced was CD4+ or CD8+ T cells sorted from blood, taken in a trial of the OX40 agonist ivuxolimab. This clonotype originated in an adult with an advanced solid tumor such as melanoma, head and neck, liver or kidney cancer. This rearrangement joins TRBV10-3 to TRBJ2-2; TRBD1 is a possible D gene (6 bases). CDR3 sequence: CAISESGRGAGELFF. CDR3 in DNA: TGTGCCATCAGTGAGTCGGGCAGGGGAGCCGGGGAGCTGTTTTTT.